The present entry profiles one T cell receptor beta chain with its context. Its antigen remains undetermined. Within one base of it there is no much larger clone, and no base qualities were kept. The sample comes from a study of OX40 agonist ivuxolimab in advanced cancers. The study in broad terms: The costimulatory receptor OX40 (CD134) was targeted by ivuxolimab, a fully human IgG2 agonistic monoclonal antibody. Prior anti-PD-1, anti-PD-L1 or anti-CTLA-4 therapy was permitted, and checkpoint inhibitors had been received by under 50% of dose-escalation patients. Peripheral TCRbeta sequencing aimed to test whether ivuxolimab altered TCR sequence diversity and caused clonal T-cell expansion. Three dose-escalation patients achieved partial responses, one with hepatocellular carcinoma and two with cutaneous melanoma. The paper covers the monotherapy dose-escalation part of the phase I ivuxolimab trial, which included N = 52 patients. The dose-escalation cohort was around 83% male with a mean age of roughly 60 years, ranging from roughly 23 to 80. Of the roughly 53 patients in dose escalation, about 20 had hepatocellular carcinoma, about 15 had melanoma, 9 had renal cell carcinoma and 9 had head and neck cancer. Intravenous ivuxolimab was administered to patients every 2 weeks at six dose levels: 0.01, 0.1, 0.3, 1.5, 3 and 10 mg/kg. Overall study outcomes, separate from this receptor: At doses of 0.1 to 3.0 mg/kg, clonal expansion of both CD4+ and CD8+ T cells in blood was seen between baseline and week 6. The antigen specificity of the clonally expanded peripheral T cells was not determined. After ivuxolimab, CD8+ T cells had more expanded clones than CD4+ T cells on average. In the 0.1-3.0 mg/kg groups, partial responders had among the lowest normalized peripheral clonal expansion, particularly in CD8+ T cells. Low levels of normalized T-cell clonal expansion were also seen in some patients who did not respond.

The trial excluded patients who had a history of autoimmune disease or who were on systemic immunosuppression. In every dose cohort, peripheral blood was drawn for TCR sequencing at baseline, cycle 4 day 1, and cycle 7 day 1. Samples came from an open-label, multicenter, first-in-human phase I dose-escalation trial of ivuxolimab. Adults with locally advanced or metastatic melanoma, renal cell carcinoma, hepatocellular carcinoma or head and neck squamous cell carcinoma were enrolled in the trial. Before TCR sequencing, CD4+ T cells and CD8+ T cells from peripheral blood were sorted into separate populations. The CDR3 covers 14 residues, taking in both the cysteine and the phenylalanine. The kept DNA is CDR3 alone, 42 bases in frame from the first base. The germline V gene (reference sequence) yields SEHNR for CDR1 and FQNEAQ for CDR2. Between the V and J ends, shortened by 4 bases and 4 bases respectively, the junction contains 12 bases.

Genomic DNA was isolated from the sorted cells so that the TCRbeta CDR3 region could be sequenced. The immunoSEQ Assay was used for sequencing of TCRbeta CDR3 regions. Drawn from immuneACCESS, this table holds only the in-frame rearrangements with V and J called that TCRdb kept. Clones are partly lost; checked studies trace under half to an unresolved V gene and leave the rest unexplained. This sample is represented by 20,000 to 30,000 clones; around nine tenths of them were singletons. Of the sample, roughly 19% falls within the top ten clones. The sequence was obtained from an adult with an advanced solid tumor such as melanoma, head and neck, liver or kidney cancer. The sample consisted of CD4+ or CD8+ T cells sorted from blood, taken in a trial of the OX40 agonist ivuxolimab. The chain employs TRBV7-9 and TRBJ2-3; perhaps TRBD1 is the D gene, with 8 bases matching. The CDR3 corresponds to CASSYRGRADTQYF. The nucleotide sequence reads as follows: TGTGCCAGCAGCTACAGGGGGAGGGCAGATACGCAGTATTTT.